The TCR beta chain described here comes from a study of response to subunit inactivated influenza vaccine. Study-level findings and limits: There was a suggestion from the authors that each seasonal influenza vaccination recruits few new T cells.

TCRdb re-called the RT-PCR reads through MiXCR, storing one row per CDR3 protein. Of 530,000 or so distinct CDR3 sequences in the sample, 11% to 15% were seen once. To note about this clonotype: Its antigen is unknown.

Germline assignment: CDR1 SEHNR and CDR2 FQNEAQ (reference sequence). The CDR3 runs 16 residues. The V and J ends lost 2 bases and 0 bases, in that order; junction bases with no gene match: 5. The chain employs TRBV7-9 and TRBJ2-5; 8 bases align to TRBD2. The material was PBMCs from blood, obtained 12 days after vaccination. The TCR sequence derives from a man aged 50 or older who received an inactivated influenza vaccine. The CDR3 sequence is CASSLMAGGYQETQYF. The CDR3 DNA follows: TGTGCCAGCAGCTTAATGGCGGGGGGTTACCAAGAGACCCAGTACTTC.